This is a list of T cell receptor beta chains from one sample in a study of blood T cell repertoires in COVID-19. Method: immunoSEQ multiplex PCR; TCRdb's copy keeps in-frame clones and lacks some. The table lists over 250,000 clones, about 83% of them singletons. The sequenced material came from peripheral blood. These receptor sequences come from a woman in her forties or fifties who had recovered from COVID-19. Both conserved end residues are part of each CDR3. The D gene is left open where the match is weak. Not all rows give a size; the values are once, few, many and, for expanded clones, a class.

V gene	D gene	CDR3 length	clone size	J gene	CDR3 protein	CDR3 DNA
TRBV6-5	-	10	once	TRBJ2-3	CASGRSAQYF	TGTGCCAGCGGGAGGTCGGCGCAGTATTTT
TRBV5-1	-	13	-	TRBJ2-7	CASSYRSFYEQYF	TGCGCCAGCAGCTACCGGTCCTTTTACGAGCAGTACTTC
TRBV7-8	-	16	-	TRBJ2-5	CASSLALGRGQETQYF	TGTGCCAGCAGCTTAGCGCTGGGCCGGGGGCAAGAGACCCAGTACTTC
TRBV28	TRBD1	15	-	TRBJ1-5	CASKTGGTGDQPQHF	TGTGCCAGCAAAACCGGGGGGACAGGGGATCAGCCCCAGCATTTT
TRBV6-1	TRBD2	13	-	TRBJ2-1	CASSEAGEGEQFF	TGTGCCAGCAGTGAAGCAGGGGAGGGTGAGCAGTTCTTC
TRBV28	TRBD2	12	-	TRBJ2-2	CASKLAAGELFF	TGTGCCAGCAAACTAGCGGCCGGGGAGCTGTTTTTT
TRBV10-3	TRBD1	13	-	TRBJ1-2	CAIRGQVSNGYTF	TGTGCCATCCGGGGACAGGTCTCGAATGGCTACACCTTC
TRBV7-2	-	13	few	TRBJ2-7	CASTGRAAHEQYF	TGTGCCAGCACGGGCAGGGCTGCCCACGAGCAGTACTTC
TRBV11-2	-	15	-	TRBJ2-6	CASSRGGSGANVLTF	TGTGCCAGCAGCCGAGGGGGCTCTGGGGCCAACGTCCTGACTTTC
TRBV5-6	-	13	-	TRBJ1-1	CASSLGREQGAFF	TGTGCCAGCAGCTTGGGACGTGAACAGGGAGCTTTCTTT
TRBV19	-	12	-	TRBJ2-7	CATQTGAYEQYF	TGTGCCACCCAGACGGGGGCCTACGAGCAGTACTTC
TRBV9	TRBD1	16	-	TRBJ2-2	CASSGRGQANTGELFF	TGTGCCAGCAGCGGTCGGGGACAGGCGAACACCGGGGAGCTGTTTTTT
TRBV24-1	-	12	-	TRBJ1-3	CATSSLGNTIYF	TGTGCCACCAGTAGCCTTGGAAACACCATATATTTT
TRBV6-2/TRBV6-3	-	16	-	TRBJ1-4	CASSYNRRTANEKLFF	TGTGCCAGCAGTTACAATCGTAGGACAGCTAATGAAAAACTGTTTTTT
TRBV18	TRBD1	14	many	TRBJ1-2	CASSPGTGGYGYTF	TGTGCCAGCTCACCGGGGACAGGGGGCTATGGCTACACCTTC
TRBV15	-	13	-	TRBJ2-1	CATSRDLGEEQFF	TGTGCCACCAGCAGAGACCTCGGGGAGGAGCAGTTCTTC
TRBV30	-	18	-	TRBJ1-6	CAWSVLVGGFSYNSPLHF	TGTGCCTGGAGTGTACTTGTGGGAGGGTTCTCCTATAATTCACCCCTCCACTTT